This T cell receptor beta chain came from a study of T cells in Graves' hyperthyroidism and ophthalmopathy. If no ophthalmopathy progression occurred within 18 months, Graves' hyperthyroidism was stable. The source material, RNA transcripts, was used to amplify TCR beta CDR3 regions. The HTBI primer set drove a first-round RT-PCR of the TCR CDR3. TCRdb re-derived calls from the multiplex PCR reads in MiXCR, one entry per CDR3 protein. This sample carries about 760,000 distinct CDR3 sequences, roughly 32% of them seen once, and the ten largest clones take more than 25%. A note on this clonotype: What it binds is unknown. This could be a read error, since a much larger clone is one nucleotide away.

Overall study findings and caveats: The model anticipated ophthalmopathy a median approximately 6.7 months pre-onset. Stable hyperthyroidism was separated from ophthalmopathy by a model based on 13 V-J features.

In germline, CDR1 is SGHNT, CDR2 YYREEE (reference sequence). V lost 2 bases and J lost 11, with 14 bases in between. The CDR3 totals 14 residues. The chain joins TRBV5-4 to TRBJ1-6; the D is unclear. The sequence was collected from a woman aged 40 to 49 with Graves' hyperthyroidism. The specimen sequenced was blood. CDR3 coding DNA: TGTGCCAGCAGCTTAAACGAGGGTTATACACCCCTCCACTTT. Its translation: CASSLNEGYTPLHF.